Reported below is one TCR beta chain. These data are taken from a study of T cell changes during pregnancy in multiple sclerosis. The repertoire was sequenced with immunoSEQ multiplex PCR; TCRdb's copy has only in-frame clones and lacks some. The sample holds some 80,000 clones, more than 85% seen once. Germline CDR1 is SGHDN and CDR2 is FVKESK. This CDR3 is 12 amino acids long. After removal of 0 bases from V and 9 bases from J, the junction contained 2 bases not matched to a gene. The sample consisted of peripheral blood, taken in the first trimester of pregnancy. The chain joins TRBV14 to TRBJ2-7; 7 nucleotides agree with TRBD2. The TCR was taken from a female donor with multiple sclerosis, enrolled in a pregnancy study. CDR3 in amino acids: CASSQEGLGQYF. The CDR3 DNA sequence: TGTGCCAGCAGCCAAGAAGGACTAGGGCAGTACTTC. Full variable domain (outside the CDR3, taken from reference TRBV14 and TRBJ2-7): EAGVTQFPSHSVIEKGQTVTLRCDPISGHDNLYWYRRVMGKEIKFLLHFVKESKQDESGMPNNRFLAERTGGTYSTLKVQPAELEDSGVYFCASSQEGLGQYFGPGTRLTVT.